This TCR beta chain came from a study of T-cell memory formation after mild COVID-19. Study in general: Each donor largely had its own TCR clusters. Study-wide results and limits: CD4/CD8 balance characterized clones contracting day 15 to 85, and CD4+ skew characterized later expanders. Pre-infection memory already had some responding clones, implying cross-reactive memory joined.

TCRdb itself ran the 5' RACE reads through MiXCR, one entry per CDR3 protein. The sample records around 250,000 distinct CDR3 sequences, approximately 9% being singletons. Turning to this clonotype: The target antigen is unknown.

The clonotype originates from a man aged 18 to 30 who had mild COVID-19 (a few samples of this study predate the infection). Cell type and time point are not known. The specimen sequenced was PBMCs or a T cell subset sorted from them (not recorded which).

The CDR3 nucleotides are TGCGCCAGCAGCTGGCTAGATGGGACCCAGTACTTC. Its protein is CASSWLDGTQYF. V and J are TRBV5-1 and TRBJ2-5; D uncertain. This CDR3 contains 12 residues. V was clipped by 3 bases and J by 7 bases, with 10 bases between them. Germline V lookup: CDR1 SGHRS, CDR2 YFSETQ.